Described below is a single T cell receptor (beta chain) sequence and its context. Measured with immunoSEQ multiplex PCR; TCRdb has only the in-frame clones, and not every one. The sample includes around 700,000 clones, about nine tenths of them seen just once. The data were obtained in a study of blood T cell repertoires in COVID-19. About the study: Specimens from acute and convalescent COVID-19 originated in the United States, Italy and Spain. Sources were T cells, B-cell-depleted T cells, or PBMCs; the material itself was cDNA or gDNA.

This CDR3 comprises 14 residues. V dropped 5 bases and J dropped 3; count of bases not matched to a gene: 4. CDR1 and CDR2 from the germline V gene are SGHVS and FQNEAQ. The sample taken for sequencing was peripheral blood. This sequence was found in a woman aged 18-29 years with acute or convalescent COVID-19. This chain joins TRBV7-8 and TRBJ2-3, with 8 bases matching TRBD2. CDR3 in amino acids: CASSRGGGTDTQYF. The CDR3 DNA is TGTGCCAGCAGCCGGGGGGGTGGGACAGATACGCAGTATTTT.